These T cell receptor beta chains were read from a single sample in a study of regulatory T cells in long-lasting Graves disease. MiXCR was run by TCRdb on the multiplex PCR reads, yielding one entry per CDR3 protein. This sample has 300,000 to 500,000 distinct CDR3 sequences, with under 25% found just once. Sequenced here: peripheral blood mononuclear cells (PBMCs), sampled when the disease was refractory, from a patient treated with antithyroid drugs. These receptors were collected from a female donor with Graves disease. CDR3s include the opening cysteine and the closing phenylalanine or tryptophan. The order of the fields is D gene, J gene, clone size, V gene, CDR3 protein. The D gene is left open where the match is weak. The size field is filled for only some rows; it gives once, few, many or a size class.

d_gene: .; j_gene: TRBJ1-2; abundance: .; v_gene: TRBV19; CDR3aa: CASGFREGNYGYTF
d_gene: .; j_gene: TRBJ2-1; abundance: few; v_gene: TRBV3-1; CDR3aa: CASSPPVGLASNEQFF
d_gene: TRBD2; j_gene: TRBJ2-7; abundance: many; v_gene: TRBV7-2; CDR3aa: CASSVLAGGPYEQYF
d_gene: .; j_gene: TRBJ2-7; abundance: .; v_gene: TRBV30; CDR3aa: CAWSVSVDEQYF
d_gene: TRBD2; j_gene: TRBJ2-7; abundance: few; v_gene: TRBV3-1; CDR3aa: CASSHSGINEQYF
d_gene: TRBD1; j_gene: TRBJ1-3; abundance: few; v_gene: TRBV9; CDR3aa: CASSVGGTAGNTIYF
d_gene: TRBD2; j_gene: TRBJ2-5; abundance: few; v_gene: TRBV20-1; CDR3aa: CSASGGDLQETQYF
d_gene: .; j_gene: TRBJ2-7; abundance: many; v_gene: TRBV3-1; CDR3aa: CASSQQTVSSYEQYF
d_gene: .; j_gene: TRBJ1-6; abundance: .; v_gene: TRBV5-1; CDR3aa: CASSSTNRGSLHF
d_gene: TRBD1; j_gene: TRBJ2-1; abundance: many; v_gene: TRBV2; CDR3aa: CASSGTGTRYTRNEQFF
d_gene: .; j_gene: TRBJ1-5; abundance: .; v_gene: TRBV6-1; CDR3aa: CASNRPDQPQHF
d_gene: .; j_gene: TRBJ1-2; abundance: .; v_gene: TRBV7-2; CDR3aa: CASSLYSPYGYTF
d_gene: TRBD1; j_gene: TRBJ1-2; abundance: few; v_gene: TRBV5-1; CDR3aa: CASSSQGQGDYGYTF
d_gene: .; j_gene: TRBJ2-7; abundance: many; v_gene: TRBV6-2/TRBV6-3; CDR3aa: CASTWGQSYEQYF
d_gene: .; j_gene: TRBJ1-5; abundance: few; v_gene: TRBV3-1; CDR3aa: CASSQGGGARGNQPQHF
d_gene: .; j_gene: TRBJ1-2; abundance: many; v_gene: TRBV12-3/TRBV12-4; CDR3aa: CASTPGAGGYTF
d_gene: .; j_gene: TRBJ2-7; abundance: many; v_gene: TRBV28; CDR3aa: CASSLLVGTYEQYF
d_gene: TRBD1; j_gene: TRBJ2-1; abundance: .; v_gene: TRBV28; CDR3aa: CASSYYWDRGSSNEQFF
d_gene: .; j_gene: TRBJ2-7; abundance: many; v_gene: TRBV10-3; CDR3aa: CAISEWGSYEQYF
d_gene: .; j_gene: TRBJ2-5; abundance: few; v_gene: TRBV20-1; CDR3aa: CSARKAFSWRGEQETQYF
d_gene: TRBD1; j_gene: TRBJ1-2; abundance: .; v_gene: TRBV19; CDR3aa: CASKSGGDGYTF
d_gene: .; j_gene: TRBJ2-1; abundance: .; v_gene: TRBV6-1; CDR3aa: CASSRTGGEQFF
d_gene: TRBD1; j_gene: TRBJ1-1; abundance: .; v_gene: TRBV30; CDR3aa: CAWSVSPMSYRGGTEAFF
d_gene: TRBD1; j_gene: TRBJ1-2; abundance: few; v_gene: TRBV20-1; CDR3aa: CSAFARDREAYYGYTF
d_gene: .; j_gene: TRBJ1-6; abundance: many; v_gene: TRBV27; CDR3aa: CASRDTSSYNSPLHF
d_gene: TRBD1; j_gene: TRBJ1-5; abundance: many; v_gene: TRBV28; CDR3aa: CASRQDRVGNQPQHF
d_gene: TRBD1; j_gene: TRBJ2-2; abundance: .; v_gene: TRBV19; CDR3aa: CASSTRQGAVTGELFF
d_gene: .; j_gene: TRBJ2-7; abundance: once; v_gene: TRBV18; CDR3aa: CASSPAIDAYEQYF
d_gene: .; j_gene: TRBJ2-7; abundance: many; v_gene: TRBV12-3/TRBV12-4; CDR3aa: CASSLDGGPTYEQYF
d_gene: .; j_gene: TRBJ2-2; abundance: .; v_gene: TRBV7-9; CDR3aa: CASGRTPGELFF
d_gene: .; j_gene: TRBJ1-1; abundance: .; v_gene: TRBV30; CDR3aa: CAWDSGTPGTEAFF
d_gene: TRBD1; j_gene: TRBJ1-5; abundance: many; v_gene: TRBV28; CDR3aa: CASSYGQGNQPQHF
d_gene: .; j_gene: TRBJ1-1; abundance: many; v_gene: TRBV18; CDR3aa: CASSPAGRTEAFF
d_gene: TRBD1; j_gene: TRBJ1-5; abundance: few; v_gene: TRBV6-1; CDR3aa: CASSPGQGIGQPQHF
d_gene: .; j_gene: TRBJ1-2; abundance: .; v_gene: TRBV4-2; CDR3aa: CASSQDLRGGYTF
d_gene: .; j_gene: TRBJ2-7; abundance: few; v_gene: TRBV20-1; CDR3aa: CSARDFSGLTYEQYF
d_gene: .; j_gene: TRBJ2-5; abundance: many; v_gene: TRBV12-3/TRBV12-4; CDR3aa: CASSQKETQYF
d_gene: .; j_gene: TRBJ2-5; abundance: .; v_gene: TRBV6-1; CDR3aa: CASATGPLGETQYF
d_gene: .; j_gene: TRBJ2-7; abundance: many; v_gene: TRBV11-3; CDR3aa: CASSFQTGTEQYF
d_gene: TRBD1; j_gene: TRBJ2-1; abundance: few; v_gene: TRBV28; CDR3aa: CASSFRTGESNEQFF